This TCR beta chain was retrieved from a study of blood T cell repertoires in COVID-19. Generated by immunoSEQ multiplex PCR, the TCRdb table keeps only in-frame clones and is missing some. This sample has about 200,000 clones, with under 90% found just once. This CDR3 has 15 residues. The germline CDR1 and CDR2 sequences are SGHTA and FQGTGA. The V gene end was trimmed by 5 bases and the J gene end by 7 bases; junction bases not matched to a gene: 10. This chain uses TRBV7-3 with TRBJ1-2; 10 positions agree with TRBD1. The receptor was isolated from a woman aged 40 to 55 with active or convalescent COVID-19. Material for sequencing was peripheral blood. CDR3 loop: CASSPTGTGASGYTF. The CDR3 nucleotides read TGTGCCAGCAGCCCTACCGGGACAGGGGCAAGTGGCTACACCTTC.